A single sample is the source of the 3 T cell receptor beta chains below, sequenced in a study of primary melanoma T cells and metastatic recurrence. Only in-frame clones appear in the TCRdb table, and some are missing; sequencing was by immunoSEQ multiplex PCR. The sample lists 300 or so clones, over 85% occurring once. The material sequenced was melanoma tumor tissue. These receptors were obtained from a human donor with melanoma.

The chain is built from TRBV6-8 and TRBJ1-5, with D perhaps TRBD1 (5 bases). The CDR3 is made up of 15 amino acids. V lost 4 bases and J 1 base, leaving 11 bases between the germline ends. Germline V CDR1 and CDR2: MNHGY, SAAAGT. CDR3 bases: TGTGCCAGCAGTTTAACAGGCGGGAGCAATCAGCCCCAGCATTTT. As protein: CASSLTGGSNQPQHF.

The chain joins TRBV7-1 to TRBJ2-3, with unresolved D. TRBV7-1 is an open reading frame whose function is uncertain. The CDR3 consists of 13 residues. Trimming left V 4 bases short and J 5 bases short, with 10 bases between. Here the CDR3 reads CASSFAFGDTQYF. CDR3 nucleotide sequence: TGTGCCAGCAGCTTTGCCTTCGGAGATACGCAGTATTTT.

This chain connects TRBV18 to TRBJ2-3; the D gene could be TRBD1 or TRBD2 (5 bases each). The V gene's germline CDR1 is KGHSH and CDR2 LQKENI. The V and J ends lost 4 bases and 2 bases respectively, with 10 bases between them. The CDR3 totals 14 residues. The CDR3: CASSRGGNTDTQYF. In DNA, the CDR3 is TGTGCCAGCTCACGTGGGGGTAACACAGATACGCAGTATTTT.